The 3 T cell receptor beta chains presented below share a single source sample, sequenced in a study of blood T cell repertoires in COVID-19. Measured with immunoSEQ multiplex PCR; TCRdb has only the in-frame clones, and not every one. Among 250,000 to 300,000 clones listed, about 90% were seen once. Sequenced sample: peripheral blood. These receptor sequences come from a woman aged 65 to 85 with COVID-19, enrolled during active disease.

This chain uses TRBV7-2 with TRBJ2-1; 12 nucleotides match TRBD2. CDR3 length: 15 amino acids. In germline, CDR1 is SGHTA, CDR2 FQGNSA. Trimming removed 5 bases from V and 7 bases from J; junction bases left unmatched: 6. This chain's CDR3 is CASSTTSGGFNEQFF. Here the CDR3 DNA reads TGTGCCAGCAGCACGACTAGCGGGGGATTTAATGAGCAGTTCTTC.

The chain couples TRBV5-4 to TRBJ2-7; no firm D call. Trimming cost V 2 bases and J 0 bases, with 6 bases left between them. Germline V lookup: CDR1 SGHNT, CDR2 YYREEE (reference sequence). CDR3 length: 13 residues. The CDR3 bases are TGTGCCAGCAGCTTTGTCAACTCCTACGAGCAGTACTTC. This translates into CASSFVNSYEQYF.

V usage is TRBV4-2 and J usage is TRBJ2-6, with 7 bases that match TRBD1. CDR1 is LGHNA and CDR2 is YNFKEQ in the germline V gene. V shed 5 bases, J shed 4 bases, and the junction held 8 bases outside the gene matches. The CDR3 runs to 16 residues. The CDR3 region has the DNA TGTGCCAGCAGCTCGGTAACAGGGGAGGGGGCCAACGTCCTGACTTTC. Translating it yields CASSSVTGEGANVLTF.